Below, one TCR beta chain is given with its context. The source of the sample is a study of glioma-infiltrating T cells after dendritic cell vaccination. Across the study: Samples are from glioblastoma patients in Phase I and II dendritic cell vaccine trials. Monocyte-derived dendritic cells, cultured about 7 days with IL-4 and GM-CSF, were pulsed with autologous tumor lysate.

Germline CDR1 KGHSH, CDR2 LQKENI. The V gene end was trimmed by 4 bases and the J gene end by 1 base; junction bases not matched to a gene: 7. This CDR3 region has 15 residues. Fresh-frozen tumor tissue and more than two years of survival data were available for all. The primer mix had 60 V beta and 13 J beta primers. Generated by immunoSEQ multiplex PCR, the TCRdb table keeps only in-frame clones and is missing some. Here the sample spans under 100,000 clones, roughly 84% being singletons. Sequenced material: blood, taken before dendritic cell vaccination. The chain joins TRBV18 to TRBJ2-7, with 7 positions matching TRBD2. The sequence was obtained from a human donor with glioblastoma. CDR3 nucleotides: TGTGCCAGCTCACGGGGAGGGACGGGGTCCTACGAGCAGTACTTC. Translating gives CASSRGGTGSYEQYF.